The 30 T cell receptor beta chains listed next were all sequenced from one sample in a study of CD8+ T cells in alopecia areata. As the sequencing template, cDNA was produced by extracting RNA and reverse transcribing it. Only in-frame clones appear in the TCRdb table, and some are missing; sequencing was by immunoSEQ multiplex PCR. The specimen has some 120,000 clones, none found just once. The sequencing input was lesional skin. These receptors were obtained from a C3H/HeJ mouse with alopecia areata. The MHC haplotype of the strain is H2-k.

On this clone: The genes and germline here are from mouse. The sequenced fragment ends 4 residues before the CDR3 boundary, so the rest is inferred from the germline J gene. The rearrangement joins TRBV1 to TRBJ1-1; D gene ambiguous. The CDR3 sequence is 14 residues long. Between the trimmed V and J ends, which lost 3 bases and 4 bases, there was a span of 12 bases. Germline V gene data show CDR1 as NSQYPW and CDR2 as LRSPGD (reference sequence). CDR3: CTCSAQEEGTEVFF. Partial CDR3 DNA: TGCACCTGCAGTGCCCAGGAAGAGGGCACA.

Remarks on this clone: The genes and germline here are from mouse. With the read ending 4 residues before the CDR3 end, the germline J gene is used to fill in that end. This chain connects TRBV16 to TRBJ1-1; D is undetermined. The CDR3 length is 15 residues. Germline CDR1 reads SGHSA; CDR2 reads FRNQAP. Deletions cut 5 bases from V and 0 bases from J, with 13 bases between. CDR3 amino acids: CASSAPTNANTEVFF. The sequenced CDR3 bases are TGTGCAAGCAGCGCCCCGACAAATGCAAACACA.

This clone was seen more than once but under ten times. Gene labels here are mouse ones. The part of the CDR3 DNA that was read is TGTGCCAGCAGTCCTCCCAGGGGGCAAGAC. It translates to CASSPPRGQD. The full CDR3 protein reads CASSPPRGQDTQYF. The chain uses TRBV13-3 and TRBJ2-5; 7 bases fit TRBD1. Read data end 4 residues before the CDR3 end; the end is taken from the germline J gene. V dropped 4 bases and J dropped 3; count of bases not matched to a gene: 5. Germline V lookup: CDR1 NNHDY, CDR2 SYVADS. This CDR3 spans 14 amino acids.

There are a few counts of this clone. Gene labels here are mouse ones. The read ends 4 residues before the CDR3 terminus; that terminus is restored from the germline J gene. The chain employs TRBV19 and TRBJ2-7; D gene unclear. CDR1 FNHDT and CDR2 SITEND come from the germline V gene (reference sequence). The CDR3 spans 12 residues. The CDR3 loop is CASSISPYEQYF. The sequenced part of the CDR3 DNA is TGTGCCAGCAGTATAAGTCCATAT.

This clone was detected only a few times. Gene names are the mouse ones. The read gets to within 4 residues of the CDR3 end, and the germline J gene fills in the rest. The chain recombines TRBV13-2 with TRBJ1-2; 9 nucleotides align to TRBD1. V was pared by 2 bases and J by 4 bases, with 6 bases of the junction left unmatched. In germline, CDR1 is NNHNN, CDR2 SYGAGS (reference sequence). This CDR3 spans 15 amino acids. The DNA read from the CDR3 is TGTGCCAGCGGTGAGCAACAGGGGGCCGGCTCC. It is translated as CASGEQQGAGS. The whole CDR3 reads CASGEQQGAGSDYTF.

This clone was seen only a few times. The gene symbols are mouse symbols. The CDR3 end lies 4 residues beyond the end of the read and is filled in from the germline J gene. The chain uses TRBV13-3 and TRBJ2-3; the match to TRBD2 covers 8 bases. Germline values: CDR1 NNHDY, CDR2 SYVADS. CDR3 length equals 16 residues. Trimming removed 2 bases from V and 0 bases from J; junction bases left unmatched: 5. CDR3 residues: CASSEGWGVSAETLYF. CDR3 DNA (partial): TGTGCCAGCAGTGAAGGCTGGGGGGTTAGTGCAGAA.

This clone has a handful of counts. The protein listed by TCRdb differs at residue 12 from the translated DNA, so the DNA translation is shown. Gene names denote mouse genes. Read data end 3 residues before the CDR3 end; the end is taken from the germline J gene. The chain couples TRBV13-3 to TRBJ1-3; 7 bases map to TRBD1. The CDR3 is 15 amino acids. The ends lost 7 bases at V and 0 bases at J; junction bases unmatched: 7. From germline, CDR1 is NNHDY and CDR2 SYVADS. CDR3 DNA, as far as it was read: TGTGCCAGCGCGGACAGGAGGCTTTCTGGAAATACG. Its translation is CASADRRLSGNT. The full CDR3 protein reads CASADRRLSGNTLYF. The complete variable domain, with remaining parts taken from reference TRBV13-3 and TRBJ1-3, reads EAAVTQSPRSKVAVTGGKVTLSCHQTNNHDYMYWYRQDTGHGLRLIHYSYVADSTEKGDIPDGYKASRPSQENFSLILELASLSQTAVYFCASADRRLSGNTLYFGEGSRLIVV.

At least ten counts were recorded for this clone. Mouse names are used for the genes. The CDR3 bases that were read are TGTGCCAGCAGTGATCCAAAAACTTAT. This sequence encodes CASSDPKTY. From start to end, the CDR3 is CASSDPKTYEQYF. This chain uses TRBV13-3 with TRBJ2-7; D gene uncertain. The read ends 4 residues early relative to the CDR3; the germline J gene fills the gap. Germline V gives CDR1 NNHDY, CDR2 SYVADS. The CDR3 covers 13 residues.

As to this clone: The DNA translation disagrees with the TCRdb protein at residue 12, so the protein in this description comes from the DNA. The germline and genes are mouse ones. The read falls 3 residues short of the CDR3 end, and the missing part is taken from the germline J gene. This chain connects TRBV19 to TRBJ1-6, with 10 bases matching TRBD1. TRBJ1-6 is an open reading frame whose function is uncertain. The CDR3 is 15 residues long. With V trimmed by 4 bases and J by 3 bases, 1 base remained unmatched. The germline CDR1 and CDR2 sequences are FNHDT and SITEND (reference sequence). Incomplete CDR3 DNA: TGTGCCAGCAGTGGACAGGGGGTCTATAATTCGCCC. Translated: CASSGQGVYNSP. The complete CDR3 reads CASSGQGVYNSPLYF.

Points on this clone: Gene labels here are mouse ones. The CDR3 loop reads CTCSAVGGSFSAETLYF. Incomplete CDR3 DNA: TGCACCTGCAGTGCAGTCGGGGGGAGTTTTAGTGCAGAA. This rearrangement joins TRBV1 to TRBJ2-3; possible D gene TRBD2, 6 bases. The read terminates 4 residues before the CDR3 end, so the remaining end is supplied by the germline J gene. Trimming left V 1 base short and J 0 bases short, with 14 bases between. CDR3 size: 17 residues. CDR1 is NSQYPW and CDR2 is LRSPGD in the germline V gene (reference sequence).

On this clone: Each gene name is a mouse one. Read coverage stops 4 residues before the CDR3 terminus; the germline J gene supplies the remainder. The chain uses TRBV13-3 and TRBJ2-5, with TRBD1 as a possible D gene (6 bases). Germline CDR1 and CDR2: NNHDY and SYVADS. The CDR3 is made up of 15 amino acids. The CDR3 here is CASSRQPGQGDTQYF. The part of the CDR3 DNA that was read is TGTGCCAGCAGTCGTCAACCGGGACAAGGGGAC.

About this clone itself: All gene names here are mouse names. The read ends 4 residues before the CDR3 terminus; that terminus is restored from the germline J gene. This chain uses TRBV12-1 with TRBJ2-7; 10 nucleotides line up with TRBD2. CDR1 SGHSN and CDR2 HYEKVE come from the germline V gene. This CDR3 is 14 amino acids long. The part of the CDR3 DNA that was read is TGTGCCAGCTCTCTCGACTGGGGGGTTTAT. Protein product: CASSLDWGVY. The entire CDR3 sequence reads CASSLDWGVYEQYF.

A remark on this clone: The gene symbols are mouse symbols. The read ends 4 residues early relative to the CDR3; the germline J gene fills the gap. The gene calls are TRBV1 and TRBJ1-2; tentative D call: TRBD1 (6 bases). Germline loops: CDR1 NSQYPW, CDR2 LRSPGD (reference sequence). The CDR3 has 15 amino acids. The part of the CDR3 DNA that was read is TGCACCTGCAGTGCAGATAGTCGCAGGGGAGGC. This sequence encodes CTCSADSRRGG. The full CDR3 protein is CTCSADSRRGGDYTF.

A few counts support this clone. TCRdb lists a protein that is different at residue 11 from the translated DNA; the protein given here uses the DNA translation. Gene labels here are mouse ones. Read sequence stops 3 residues before the CDR3 end, and the germline J gene provides the missing end. The rearrangement links TRBV13-3 to TRBJ1-3; perhaps TRBD1 as D (6 bases). Germline V gives CDR1 NNHDY, CDR2 SYVADS. The V end lost 6 bases, the J end lost 0 bases, and 10 bases lay between the germline ends. The CDR3 loop spans 14 amino acids. CDR3 amino acids: CASTGGYSGNTLYF. The CDR3 bases that were read are TGTGCCAGCACGGGGGGCTATTCTGGAAATACG. The whole variable domain, remainder taken from reference TRBV13-3 and TRBJ1-3, is EAAVTQSPRSKVAVTGGKVTLSCHQTNNHDYMYWYRQDTGHGLRLIHYSYVADSTEKGDIPDGYKASRPSQENFSLILELASLSQTAVYFCASTGGYSGNTLYFGEGSRLIVV.

A note on this clone: The translated DNA and TCRdb's protein are not identical at residue 13; the protein here was translated from the DNA. These gene names are mouse names. The read terminates 3 residues ahead of where the CDR3 ends, so the germline J gene completes it. V usage is TRBV1 and J usage is TRBJ1-6, with D possibly being TRBD1 (6 bases). TRBJ1-6 belongs to the ORF category, with a function that is uncertain. There are 16 residues in the CDR3. The germline V gene encodes CDR1 NSQYPW and CDR2 LRSPGD (reference sequence). V was pared by 1 base and J by 2 bases, with 9 bases between. CDR3 in amino acids: CTCSAATGPYNSPLYF. Incomplete CDR3 DNA: TGCACCTGCAGTGCAGCAACAGGGCCCTATAATTCGCCC.

As regards this clone: Mouse gene names and germline throughout. The missing CDR3 end, 4 residues past where the read stops, is filled in from the germline J gene. The chain links TRBV13-3 to TRBJ2-4; D is possibly TRBD2 (6 bases). CDR3 length equals 16 residues. V shed 0 bases and J shed 0 bases, with 11 bases lying between them. CDR1 is NNHDY and CDR2 is SYVADS in the germline V gene. Incomplete CDR3 DNA: TGTGCCAGCAGTGATGTTTGGGGGATTAGTCAAAAC. It is translated as CASSDVWGISQN. The CDR3 as a whole reads CASSDVWGISQNTLYF.

Many counts were recorded for this clone. The germline and genes are mouse ones. The CDR3 end is not reached by the read, which stops 4 residues before it; the germline J gene fills it in. V and J are TRBV13-1 and TRBJ2-1; TRBD2 agrees at 11 bases. CDR1 and CDR2 from the germline V gene are NSHNY and SYGAGN. There are 17 residues in the CDR3. The CDR3 loop reads CASSDAIPGTGGSEQFF. The CDR3 DNA, read in part, is TGTGCCAGCAGTGATGCAATCCCCGGGACTGGGGGTTCT.

Of note for this clone: A much more abundant neighbour one base away suggests this may be a read error. Gene names denote mouse genes. The read ends 4 residues shy of where the CDR3 ends; the end is completed using the germline J gene. The chain has TRBV5 and TRBJ1-4; 7 bases fit TRBD1. CDR3 length: 13 residues. J was trimmed by 3 bases and V by 5 bases; bases with no gene match: 0. Germline CDR1 LGHNA, CDR2 YNLKQL (reference sequence). CDR3 amino acids: CASSGTANERLFF. Partial CDR3 DNA: TGTGCCAGCAGCGGGACAGCCAACGAA.

This clone was detected ten times or more. Gene names denote mouse genes. From the germline J gene comes the end of the CDR3, since the read stops 4 residues before it. The rearrangement joins TRBV13-3 to TRBJ2-3; tentative D call: TRBD2 (6 bases). The CDR3 spans 14 residues. The germline V gene has CDR1 NNHDY and CDR2 SYVADS. Deletions cut 1 base from V and 3 bases from J, with 9 bases between. CDR3 amino acids: CASSDPGVAETLYF. The CDR3 DNA, read in part, is TGTGCCAGCAGTGATCCTGGGGTAGCAGAA.

This clone was found many times. Gene names are the mouse ones. The read is 4 residues too short to cover the CDR3 end, so that end is filled in from the germline J gene. The V call is TRBV1, the J call TRBJ2-3, with 9 bases fitting TRBD2. This CDR3 has 16 residues. CDR1 and CDR2 from the germline V gene are NSQYPW and LRSPGD (reference sequence). V shed 5 bases, J shed 0 bases, and the junction held 6 bases outside the gene matches. The CDR3: CTCSPDWGSSAETLYF. The sequenced part of the CDR3 DNA is TGCACCTGCAGTCCTGACTGGGGGTCTAGTGCAGAA.

Notes on this clone: The germline and genes are mouse ones. The DNA ends 4 residues before the CDR3 does, and the rest of the CDR3 is filled in from the germline J gene. The chain uses TRBV5 and TRBJ2-2; 7 nucleotides match TRBD2. The CDR3 totals 17 residues. Germline CDR1 reads LGHNA; CDR2 reads YNLKQL (reference sequence). The J segment lost 4 bases and the V segment lost 0 bases, leaving 8 bases of the junction unmatched. CDR3 bases read: TGTGCCAGCAGCCAAGAGATGGCTGGGGGAGGCACCGGG. As protein: CASSQEMAGGGTG. The whole CDR3 protein reads CASSQEMAGGGTGQLYF.

This clone was seen only a few times. Gene names refer to mouse genes. The read ends 4 residues before the CDR3 terminus; that terminus is restored from the germline J gene. The chain employs TRBV13-1 and TRBJ1-4; TRBD1 is a possible D gene (5 bases). This CDR3 spans 15 amino acids. Germline values: CDR1 NSHNY, CDR2 SYGAGN. V shed 2 bases and J shed 2 bases, with 10 bases lying between them. The DNA read from the CDR3 is TGTGCCAGCAGTGACCCGGGACTCTCCAACGAA. Protein: CASSDPGLSNE. The entire CDR3 reads CASSDPGLSNERLFF.

About this clone: Gene names and germline refer to mouse. The CDR3 end lies 4 residues beyond the end of the read and is filled in from the germline J gene. The V call is TRBV1, the J call TRBJ2-3; 7 bases line up with TRBD2. Trimming took 4 bases from V and 0 from J; bases not matched to a gene: 7. The CDR3 extends over 16 amino acids. Germline V gene lookup returns CDR1 NSQYPW and CDR2 LRSPGD (reference sequence). CDR3 DNA (partial): TGCACCTGCAGTGGGAGGGCTGGGGGTAGTGCAGAA. Protein product: CTCSGRAGGSAE. The entire CDR3 is CTCSGRAGGSAETLYF.

About this clone itself: The listed genes are named as in mouse. The read ends 4 residues before the CDR3 terminus; that terminus is restored from the germline J gene. Other nucleotide sequences in the sample specify the same CDR3. The chain combines TRBV13-3 with TRBJ2-5; D may be TRBD2 (6 bases). Germline loops: CDR1 NNHDY, CDR2 SYVADS. Trimming took off 2 bases at V and 0 bases at J, with 10 bases between the two ends. This CDR3 has 15 residues. This CDR3 reads CASSDPWGNQDTQYF. CDR3 DNA (partial): TGTGCCAGCAGTGACCCCTGGGGAAACCAAGAC.

About this clone itself: Gene names denote mouse genes. The read gets to within 4 residues of the CDR3 end, and the germline J gene fills in the rest. This chain joins TRBV1 and TRBJ2-7; TRBD1 matches at 12 bases. Germline CDR1 is NSQYPW and CDR2 is LRSPGD (reference sequence). The V segment lost 2 bases and the J segment 3 bases; nucleotides outside the gene matches: 5. CDR3 length: 16 amino acids. The CDR3 protein is CTCSAPGTGGLYEQYF. The CDR3 bases that were read are TGCACCTGCAGTGCACCTGGGACAGGGGGCCTCTAT.

This clone came up a few times. The protein given in TCRdb and the translation of the DNA differ at residue 13, and the sequence presented here derives from the DNA. Mouse gene names and germline throughout. The sequence runs out 3 residues before the end of the CDR3; the remainder is reconstructed from the germline J gene. This sequence joins TRBV1 and TRBJ1-6; a possible D gene is TRBD1 (6 bases). TRBJ1-6 is marked as an open reading frame, function uncertain. CDR1 NSQYPW and CDR2 LRSPGD come from the germline V gene (reference sequence). There are 16 residues in the CDR3. The V end lost 1 base, the J end lost 3 bases, and 10 bases lay between the germline ends. CDR3 bases read: TGCACCTGCAGTGCAGGGGGACAAAACTATAATTCGCCC. It is translated as CTCSAGGQNYNSP. The whole CDR3 sequence is CTCSAGGQNYNSPLYF.

Turning to this clone: The gene symbols are mouse symbols. The CDR3 end falls 4 residues outside the read, so it is completed with the germline J gene. The chain couples TRBV13-1 to TRBJ2-3; D is possibly TRBD2 (6 bases). The length of the CDR3 is 14 residues. The germline V gene encodes CDR1 NSHNY and CDR2 SYGAGN. V lost 0 bases and J 3 bases, leaving 8 bases between the germline ends. Partial CDR3 DNA: TGTGCCAGCAGTGATGAACTGGGAGCAGAA. It specifies CASSDELGAE. The whole CDR3 sequence reads CASSDELGAETLYF.

In this sample, this clone turned up a few times. Mouse names are used for the genes. The CDR3 bases that were read are TGCACCTGCAGTGCGCCAGGGGGTGCAGAA. Protein: CTCSAPGGAE. The entire CDR3 sequence reads CTCSAPGGAETLYF. This chain joins TRBV1 and TRBJ2-3, with D possibly matching TRBD1 (6 bases). The read finishes 4 residues shy of the CDR3 end, and the germline J gene is used to complete it. The CDR3 has 14 amino acids. V was pared by 3 bases and J by 1 base, with 8 bases between. The germline V gene has CDR1 NSQYPW and CDR2 LRSPGD (reference sequence).

This clone has at least ten counts. Genes here carry mouse names. The CDR3 end falls 4 residues outside the read, so it is completed with the germline J gene. The chain joins TRBV13-3 to TRBJ2-4; D uncertain. The length of the CDR3 is 14 residues. Trimming removed 4 bases from V and 0 bases from J, with 9 bases in between. The germline V gene encodes CDR1 NNHDY and CDR2 SYVADS. Partial CDR3 DNA: TGTGCCAGCAGTATCTCAGATAGTCAAAAC. It encodes CASSISDSQN. The whole CDR3 is CASSISDSQNTLYF.

As to this clone: The germline and genes are mouse ones. Read sequence stops 4 residues before the CDR3 end, and the germline J gene provides the missing end. V gene TRBV17 combines with J gene TRBJ2-5; 7 bases are shared with TRBD1. This CDR3 comprises 14 residues. Germline loops: CDR1 MNHDT, CDR2 YYDKIL. Trimming removed 6 bases from V and 1 base from J; junction bases left unmatched: 4. The CDR3 spells CASSPGTDQDTQYF. The CDR3 bases that were read are TGTGCTAGCAGCCCCGGGACAGACCAAGAC.